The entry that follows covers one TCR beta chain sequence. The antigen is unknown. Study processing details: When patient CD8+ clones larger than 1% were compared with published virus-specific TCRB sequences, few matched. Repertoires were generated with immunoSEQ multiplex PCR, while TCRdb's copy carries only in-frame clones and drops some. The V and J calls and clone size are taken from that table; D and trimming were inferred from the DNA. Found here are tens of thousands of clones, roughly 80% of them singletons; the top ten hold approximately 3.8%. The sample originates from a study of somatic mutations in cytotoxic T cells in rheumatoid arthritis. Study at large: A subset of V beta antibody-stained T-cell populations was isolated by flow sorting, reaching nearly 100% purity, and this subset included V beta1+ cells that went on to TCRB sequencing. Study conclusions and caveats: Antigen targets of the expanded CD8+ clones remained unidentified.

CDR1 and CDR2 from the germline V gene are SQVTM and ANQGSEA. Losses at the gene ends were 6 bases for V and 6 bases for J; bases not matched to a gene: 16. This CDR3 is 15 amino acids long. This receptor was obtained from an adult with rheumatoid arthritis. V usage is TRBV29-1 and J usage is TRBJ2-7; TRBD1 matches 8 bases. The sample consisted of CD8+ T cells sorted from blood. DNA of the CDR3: TGCAGCGTGCTATTGCCGGGACAGGAGATGGGCGAGCAGTACTTC. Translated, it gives CSVLLPGQEMGEQYF.